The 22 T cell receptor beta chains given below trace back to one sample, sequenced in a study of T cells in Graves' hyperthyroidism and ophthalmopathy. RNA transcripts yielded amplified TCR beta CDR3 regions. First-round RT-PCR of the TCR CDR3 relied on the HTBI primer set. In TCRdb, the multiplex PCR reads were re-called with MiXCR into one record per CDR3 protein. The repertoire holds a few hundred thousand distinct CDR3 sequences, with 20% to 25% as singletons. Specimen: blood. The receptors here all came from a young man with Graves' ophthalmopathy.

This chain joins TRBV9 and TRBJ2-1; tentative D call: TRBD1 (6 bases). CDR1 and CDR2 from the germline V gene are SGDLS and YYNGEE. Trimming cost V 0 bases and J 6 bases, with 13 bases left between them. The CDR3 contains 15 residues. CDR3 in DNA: TGTGCCAGCAGCGTAGCTCCGCGGACAGTCAATGAGCAGTTCTTC. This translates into CASSVAPRTVNEQFF.

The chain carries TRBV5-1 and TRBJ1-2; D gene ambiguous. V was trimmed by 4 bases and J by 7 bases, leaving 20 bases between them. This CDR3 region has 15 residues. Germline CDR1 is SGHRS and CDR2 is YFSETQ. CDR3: CASSIPGSRRVGYTF. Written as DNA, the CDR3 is TGCGCCAGCAGCATACCCGGGTCCCGAAGGGTTGGCTACACCTTC.

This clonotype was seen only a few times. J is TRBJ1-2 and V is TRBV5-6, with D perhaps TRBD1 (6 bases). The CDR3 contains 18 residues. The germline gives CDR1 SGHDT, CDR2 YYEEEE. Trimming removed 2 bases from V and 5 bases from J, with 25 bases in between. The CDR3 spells CASSFRGVGGASPYGYTF. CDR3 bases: TGTGCCAGCAGCTTCCGGGGCGTGGGGGGCGCTTCCCCTTATGGCTACACCTTC.

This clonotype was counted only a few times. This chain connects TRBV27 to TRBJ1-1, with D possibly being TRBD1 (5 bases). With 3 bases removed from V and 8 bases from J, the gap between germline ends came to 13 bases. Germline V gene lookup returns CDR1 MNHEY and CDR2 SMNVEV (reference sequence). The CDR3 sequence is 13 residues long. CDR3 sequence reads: CASSFSPTGEAFF. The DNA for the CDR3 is TGTGCCAGCAGTTTTTCTCCCACAGGCGAAGCTTTCTTT.

CDR3 amino acids: CASSKNREAYYGYTF. Here the CDR3 DNA reads TGTGCCAGCAGCAAGAACAGGGAAGCCTACTATGGCTACACCTTC. The chain is built from TRBV11-2 and TRBJ1-2; D might be TRBD1 (6 bases). V lost 5 bases to trimming and J lost 3 bases, with 16 bases between them. This CDR3 is 15 amino acids long. CDR1 SGHAT and CDR2 FQNNGV come from the germline V gene. Full variable domain (outside the CDR3, taken from reference TRBV11-2 and TRBJ1-2): EAGVAQSPRYKIIEKRQSVAFWCNPISGHATLYWYQQILGQGPKLLIQFQNNGVVDDSQLPKDRFSAERLKGVDSTLKIQPAKLEDSAVYLCASSKNREAYYGYTFGSGTRLTVV.

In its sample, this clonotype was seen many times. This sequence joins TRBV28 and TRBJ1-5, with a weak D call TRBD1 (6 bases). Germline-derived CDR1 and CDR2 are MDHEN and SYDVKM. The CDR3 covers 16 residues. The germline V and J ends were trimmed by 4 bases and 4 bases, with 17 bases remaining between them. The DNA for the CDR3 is TGTGCCAGCAGTTGGGACACCCGTCCCCTTAATCAGCCCCAGCATTTT. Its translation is CASSWDTRPLNQPQHF.

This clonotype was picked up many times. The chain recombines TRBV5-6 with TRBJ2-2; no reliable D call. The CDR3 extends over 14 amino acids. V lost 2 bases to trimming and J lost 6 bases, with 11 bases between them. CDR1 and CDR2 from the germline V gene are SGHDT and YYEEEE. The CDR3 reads CASSFSLLPGELFF. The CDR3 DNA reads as TGTGCCAGCAGCTTTTCTCTTCTGCCCGGGGAGCTGTTTTTT.

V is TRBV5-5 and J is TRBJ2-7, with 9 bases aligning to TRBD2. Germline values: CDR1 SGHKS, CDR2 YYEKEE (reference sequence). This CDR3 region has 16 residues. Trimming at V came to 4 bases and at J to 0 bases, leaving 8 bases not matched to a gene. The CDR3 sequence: CASSVGLARVSYEQYF. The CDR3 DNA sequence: TGTGCCAGCAGCGTGGGACTAGCTAGGGTCTCCTACGAGCAGTACTTC. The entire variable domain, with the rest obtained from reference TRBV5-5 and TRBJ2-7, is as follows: DAGVTQSPTHLIKTRGQQVTLRCSPISGHKSVSWYQQVLGQGPQFIFQYYEKEERGRGNFPDRFSARQFPNYSSELNVNALLLGDSALYLCASSVGLARVSYEQYFGPGTRLTVT.

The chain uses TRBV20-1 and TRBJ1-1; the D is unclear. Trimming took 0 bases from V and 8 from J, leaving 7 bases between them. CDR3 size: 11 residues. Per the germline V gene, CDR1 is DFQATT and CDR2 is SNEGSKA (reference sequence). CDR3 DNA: TGCAGTGCTAGAGATAAAACAGAAGCTTTCTTT. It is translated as CSARDKTEAFF.

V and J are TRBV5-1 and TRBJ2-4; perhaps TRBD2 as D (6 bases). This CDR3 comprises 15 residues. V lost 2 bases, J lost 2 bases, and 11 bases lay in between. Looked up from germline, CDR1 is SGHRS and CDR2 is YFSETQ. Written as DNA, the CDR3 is TGCGCCAGCAGCTTCAGTGGAGGGACCAAAAACATTCAGTACTTC. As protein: CASSFSGGTKNIQYF.

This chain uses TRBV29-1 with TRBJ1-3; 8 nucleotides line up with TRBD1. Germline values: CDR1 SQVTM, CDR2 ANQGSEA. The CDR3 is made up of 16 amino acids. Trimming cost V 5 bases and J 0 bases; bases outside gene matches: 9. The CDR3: CSVNHGQGVSGNTIYF. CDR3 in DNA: TGCAGCGTTAATCACGGACAGGGTGTCTCTGGAAACACCATATATTTT.

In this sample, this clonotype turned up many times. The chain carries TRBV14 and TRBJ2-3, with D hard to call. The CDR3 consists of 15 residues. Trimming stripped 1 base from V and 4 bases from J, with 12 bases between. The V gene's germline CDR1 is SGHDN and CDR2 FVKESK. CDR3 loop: CASSQGSRAADTQYF. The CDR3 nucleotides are TGTGCCAGCAGCCAAGGCTCACGAGCCGCAGATACGCAGTATTTT.

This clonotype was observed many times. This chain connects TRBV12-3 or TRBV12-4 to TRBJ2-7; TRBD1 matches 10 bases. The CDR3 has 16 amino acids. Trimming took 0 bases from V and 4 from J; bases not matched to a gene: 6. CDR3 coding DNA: TGTGCCAGCAGTTTAGCCATGACAGGGGGCGCTTACGAGCAGTACTTC. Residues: CASSLAMTGGAYEQYF.

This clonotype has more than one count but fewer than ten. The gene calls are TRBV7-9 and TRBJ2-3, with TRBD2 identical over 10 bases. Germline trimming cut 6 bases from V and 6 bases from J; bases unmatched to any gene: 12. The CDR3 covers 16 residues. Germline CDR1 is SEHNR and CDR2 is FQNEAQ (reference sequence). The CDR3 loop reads CASSLLSGRFSDTQYF. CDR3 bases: TGTGCCAGCAGTTTGCTTAGCGGGAGGTTCAGCGATACGCAGTATTTT.

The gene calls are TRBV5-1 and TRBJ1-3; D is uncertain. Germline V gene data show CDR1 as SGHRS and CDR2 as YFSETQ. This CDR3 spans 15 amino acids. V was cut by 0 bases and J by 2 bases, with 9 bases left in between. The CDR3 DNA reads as TGCGCCAGCAGCTTGGGCCGGAGAGCTGGAAACACCATATATTTT. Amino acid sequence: CASSLGRRAGNTIYF.

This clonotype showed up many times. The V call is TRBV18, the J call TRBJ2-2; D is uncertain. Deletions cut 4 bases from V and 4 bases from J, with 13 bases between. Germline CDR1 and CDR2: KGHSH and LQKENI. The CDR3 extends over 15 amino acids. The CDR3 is CASSRGGKFTGELFF. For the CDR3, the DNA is TGTGCCAGCTCACGAGGCGGTAAATTCACCGGGGAGCTGTTTTTT.

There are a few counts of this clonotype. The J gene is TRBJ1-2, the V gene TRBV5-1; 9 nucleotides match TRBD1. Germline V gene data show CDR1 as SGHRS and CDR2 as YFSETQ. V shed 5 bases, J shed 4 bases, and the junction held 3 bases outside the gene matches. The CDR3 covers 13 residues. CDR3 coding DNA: TGCGCCAGCAGGGGGACAGGGCTCTATGGCTACACCTTC. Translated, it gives CASRGTGLYGYTF.

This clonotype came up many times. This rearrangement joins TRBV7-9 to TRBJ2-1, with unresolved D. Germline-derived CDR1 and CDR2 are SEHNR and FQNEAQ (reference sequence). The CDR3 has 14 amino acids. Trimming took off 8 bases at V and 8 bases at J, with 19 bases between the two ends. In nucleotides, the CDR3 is TGTGCCAGCCACGAAACGAAGGGTTACGATGAGCAGTTCTTC. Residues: CASHETKGYDEQFF.

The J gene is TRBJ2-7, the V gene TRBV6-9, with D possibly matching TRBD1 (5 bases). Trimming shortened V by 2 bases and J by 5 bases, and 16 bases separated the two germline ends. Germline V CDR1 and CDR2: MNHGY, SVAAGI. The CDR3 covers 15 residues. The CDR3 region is CASSYTPGNNHEQYF. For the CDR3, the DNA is TGTGCCAGCAGTTATACCCCAGGGAATAACCACGAGCAGTACTTC.

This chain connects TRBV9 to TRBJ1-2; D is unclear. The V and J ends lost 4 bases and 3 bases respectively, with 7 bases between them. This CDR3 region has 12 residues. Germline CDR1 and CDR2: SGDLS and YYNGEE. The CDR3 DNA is TGTGCCAGCAGCTTACCGGACTATGGCTACACCTTC. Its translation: CASSLPDYGYTF.

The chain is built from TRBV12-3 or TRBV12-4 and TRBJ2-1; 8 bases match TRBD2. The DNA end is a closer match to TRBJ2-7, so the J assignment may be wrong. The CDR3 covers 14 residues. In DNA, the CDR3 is TGTGCCAGCAGTTCGCCGGGACTAGTGAATGAGCAGTACTTC. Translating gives CASSSPGLVNEQYF.

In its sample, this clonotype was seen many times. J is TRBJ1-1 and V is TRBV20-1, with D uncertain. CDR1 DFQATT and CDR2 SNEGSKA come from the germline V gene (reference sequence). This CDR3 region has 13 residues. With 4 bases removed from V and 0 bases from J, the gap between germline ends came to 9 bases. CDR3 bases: TGCAGTGCTACCGTTACAGTGAACACTGAAGCTTTCTTT. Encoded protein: CSATVTVNTEAFF.